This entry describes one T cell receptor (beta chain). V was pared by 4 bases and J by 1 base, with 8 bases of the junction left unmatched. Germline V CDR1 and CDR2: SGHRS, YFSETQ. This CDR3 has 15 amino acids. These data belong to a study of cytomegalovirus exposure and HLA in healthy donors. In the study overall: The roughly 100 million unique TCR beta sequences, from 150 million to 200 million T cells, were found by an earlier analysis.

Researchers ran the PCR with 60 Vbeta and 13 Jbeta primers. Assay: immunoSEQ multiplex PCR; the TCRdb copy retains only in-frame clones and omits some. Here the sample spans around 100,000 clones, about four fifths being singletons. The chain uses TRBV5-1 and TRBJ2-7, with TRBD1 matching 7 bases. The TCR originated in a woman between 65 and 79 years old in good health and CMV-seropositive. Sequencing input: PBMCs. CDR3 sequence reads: CASSLNPDRSYEQYF. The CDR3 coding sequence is TGCGCCAGCAGCCTAAACCCGGACAGGTCCTACGAGCAGTACTTC.